A single sample is the source of the 21 T cell receptor beta chains below, sequenced in a study of T cell responses to AZD1222 COVID-19 vaccine. Profiling relied on immunoSEQ multiplex PCR, and the TCRdb table lists in-frame clones only, not all of them. The sample consists of approximately 130,000 clones, 75% to 95% of them appearing once. Source: peripheral blood, taken on day 0 of AZD1222 vaccination. The receptors originated from an adult in good health.

The J gene is TRBJ2-3, the V gene TRBV7-9; 8 positions agree with TRBD2. CDR1 and CDR2 (germline): SEHNR, FQNEAQ (reference sequence). The CDR3 has 15 amino acids. V was pared by 4 bases and J by 5 bases, with 8 bases of the junction left unmatched. In DNA, the CDR3 is TGTGCCAGCAGCTCCACTAGCGGCCCGAGAGATACGCAGTATTTT. Its translation: CASSSTSGPRDTQYF.

V usage is TRBV5-1 and J usage is TRBJ2-1; 7 bases are a match to TRBD2. This CDR3 region has 14 residues. V shed 3 bases and J 2 bases; nucleotides not matched to a gene: 2. Germline lookup yields CDR1 SGHRS and CDR2 YFSETQ. CDR3 nucleotide sequence: TGCGCCAGCAGCTCTGGGACTACCTACAATGAGCAGTTCTTC. Translated, it gives CASSSGTTYNEQFF.

The gene calls are TRBV18 and TRBJ1-5; possible D gene TRBD1, 5 bases. Germline V gives CDR1 KGHSH, CDR2 LQKENI. Between the trimmed V and J ends, which lost 4 bases and 5 bases, there was a span of 15 bases. This CDR3 has 15 residues. The CDR3 protein is CASSLLIGTDQPQHF. In DNA form, the CDR3 reads TGTGCCAGCTCACTACTTATTGGGACGGATCAGCCCCAGCATTTT.

The J gene is TRBJ2-7, the V gene TRBV15; D possibly corresponds to TRBD1 (5 bases). This CDR3 has 15 amino acids. Germline assignment: CDR1 LNHNV and CDR2 YYDKDF (reference sequence). V was pared by 0 bases and J by 7 bases, with 16 bases between. CDR3 sequence: CATSRDPLVRGEQYF. CDR3 DNA: TGTGCCACCAGCAGAGATCCCCTGGTAAGGGGAGAGCAGTACTTC. The entire variable domain, with the rest obtained from reference TRBV15 and TRBJ2-7, is as follows: DAMVIQNPRYQVTQFGKPVTLSCSQTLNHNVMYWYQQKSSQAPKLLFHYYDKDFNNEADTPDNFQSRRPNTSFCFLDIRSPGLGDTAMYLCATSRDPLVRGEQYFGPGTRLTVT.

The rearrangement uses TRBV13 and TRBJ2-7; D could derive from TRBD1 or TRBD2 (6 bases each). V lost 5 bases to trimming and J lost 4 bases, with 15 bases between them. The germline CDR1 and CDR2 sequences are PRHDT and FYEKMQ (reference sequence). This CDR3 comprises 14 residues. CDR3 sequence: CASSPQGLQYEQYF. In DNA, the CDR3 is TGTGCCAGCAGCCCACAGGGACTTCAATACGAGCAGTACTTC.

The J gene is TRBJ2-7, the V gene TRBV29-1, with D unclear. Trimming stripped 5 bases from V and 3 bases from J, with 11 bases between. CDR3 length equals 12 residues. Germline V gene data show CDR1 as SQVTM and CDR2 as ANQGSEA. In DNA form, the CDR3 reads TGCAGCGTTCGGAAGGGATACTACGAGCAGTACTTC. It codes for CSVRKGYYEQYF.

This clone came up once. The chain employs TRBV2 and TRBJ2-7; D perhaps matches TRBD1 (6 bases). Trimming took 6 bases from V and 3 from J, leaving 15 bases between them. The CDR3 runs to 14 residues. Germline CDR1 reads SNHLY; CDR2 reads FYNNEI. CDR3 DNA sequence: TGTGCCAGCAGCATTCAGGGGAGTCTCTACGAGCAGTACTTC. Translated: CASSIQGSLYEQYF.

In this sample, this clone turned up a few times. The CDR3 nucleotides read TGTGCCAGCAGACAGTTTTCGATGACAGACCGAGGTCAGCCCCAGCATTTT. It specifies CASRQFSMTDRGQPQHF. This chain uses TRBV28 with TRBJ1-5, with D possibly being TRBD1 (5 bases). Germline CDR1 reads MDHEN; CDR2 reads SYDVKM. V lost 6 bases, J lost 6 bases, and 24 bases lay in between. The CDR3 sequence is 17 residues long. Complete variable domain (other parts from reference TRBV28 and TRBJ1-5): DVKVTQSSRYLVKRTGEKVFLECVQDMDHENMFWYRQDPGLGLRLIYFSYDVKMKEKGDIPEGYSVSREKKERFSLILESASTNQTSMYLCASRQFSMTDRGQPQHFGDGTRLSIL.

V usage is TRBV6-5 and J usage is TRBJ2-1, with 10 bases lining up with TRBD2. Per the germline V gene, CDR1 is MNHEY and CDR2 is SVGAGI. This CDR3 comprises 15 residues. V trimming: 6 bases; J trimming: 5 bases; junction bases outside the gene matches: 7. In DNA form, the CDR3 reads TGTGCCAGCAGCGATCTAGCGGGAGTCGACAATGAGCAGTTCTTC. It is translated as CASSDLAGVDNEQFF.

This chain links TRBV12-5 with TRBJ1-3; a possible D gene is TRBD1 (5 bases). V was shortened by 5 bases and J by 2 bases, with 7 bases between the two germline ends. CDR1 is LGHNT, CDR2 FRNRAP, per germline. The CDR3 runs to 13 residues. The CDR3 DNA sequence: TGTGCTAGTGGTACAGGACCTGGAAACACCATATATTTT. Residues: CASGTGPGNTIYF.

This chain connects TRBV6-1 to TRBJ2-1; 7 bases agree with TRBD1. The CDR3 has 18 amino acids. The V gene end was trimmed by 4 bases and the J gene end by 0 bases; junction bases not matched to a gene: 12. In germline, CDR1 is MNHNS, CDR2 SASEGT. CDR3 residues: CASSARPGQSSSYNEQFF. In DNA form, the CDR3 reads TGTGCCAGCAGTGCCCGGCCGGGACAGTCAAGCTCCTACAATGAGCAGTTCTTC.

J is TRBJ2-1 and V is TRBV28; 7 bases line up with TRBD2. J was trimmed by 5 bases and V by 4 bases; bases with no gene match: 8. Germline loops: CDR1 MDHEN, CDR2 SYDVKM. This CDR3 has 15 amino acids. The DNA for the CDR3 is TGTGCCAGCAGTTCCGGCGGGAGATCGAACAATGAGCAGTTCTTC. Protein product: CASSSGGRSNNEQFF. The whole variable domain, remainder taken from reference TRBV28 and TRBJ2-1, is DVKVTQSSRYLVKRTGEKVFLECVQDMDHENMFWYRQDPGLGLRLIYFSYDVKMKEKGDIPEGYSVSREKKERFSLILESASTNQTSMYLCASSSGGRSNNEQFFGPGTRLTVL.

This chain uses TRBV6-6 with TRBJ2-2, with TRBD2 as a possible D gene (8 bases). V was trimmed by 6 bases and J by 5 bases, leaving 19 bases between them. The CDR3 extends over 16 amino acids. The germline gives CDR1 MNHNY, CDR2 SVGAGI (reference sequence). This chain's CDR3 is CASSPPGGGKTGELFF. The CDR3 region has the DNA TGTGCCAGCAGCCCACCGGGAGGGGGCAAAACCGGGGAGCTGTTTTTT.

This sequence joins TRBV5-6 and TRBJ1-4, with 8 positions matching TRBD1. The CDR3 runs 14 residues. The junction had 4 bases not matched to a gene; V was cut back by 2 bases and J by 7 bases. Germline V gene data show CDR1 as SGHDT and CDR2 as YYEEEE. This chain's CDR3 is CASSLQGVVEKLFF. The DNA for the CDR3 is TGTGCCAGCAGCTTACAGGGGGTCGTTGAAAAACTGTTTTTT. Supplemented by reference TRBV5-6 and TRBJ1-4, the full variable domain reads DAGVTQSPTHLIKTRGQQVTLRCSPKSGHDTVSWYQQALGQGPQFIFQYYEEEERQRGNFPDRFSGHQFPNYSSELNVNALLLGDSALYLCASSLQGVVEKLFFGSGTQLSVL.

The chain employs TRBV6-5 and TRBJ1-5, with TRBD1 matching over 7 bases. The CDR3 totals 15 residues. The junction had 11 bases not matched to a gene; V was cut back by 6 bases and J by 6 bases. Germline CDR1 and CDR2: MNHEY and SVGAGI. This chain's CDR3 is CASRPYKGAGQPQHF. The CDR3, as DNA: TGTGCCAGCAGGCCCTACAAGGGGGCCGGTCAGCCCCAGCATTTT.

The rearrangement uses TRBV11-2 and TRBJ2-1; tentatively, D is TRBD1 (6 bases). Germline assignment: CDR1 SGHAT and CDR2 FQNNGV. This CDR3 has 16 amino acids. V was shortened by 5 bases and J by 5 bases, with 19 bases between the two germline ends. The CDR3 sequence: CASSTQQGLGDNEQFF. In nucleotides, the CDR3 is TGTGCCAGCAGCACCCAACAGGGCCTAGGCGACAATGAGCAGTTCTTC. The full variable domain, in which reference TRBV11-2 and TRBJ2-1 provide the parts outside the CDR3, is EAGVAQSPRYKIIEKRQSVAFWCNPISGHATLYWYQQILGQGPKLLIQFQNNGVVDDSQLPKDRFSAERLKGVDSTLKIQPAKLEDSAVYLCASSTQQGLGDNEQFFGPGTRLTVL.

The V and J genes are TRBV20-1 and TRBJ1-1; D gene unclear. The CDR3 sequence is 11 residues long. V lost 3 bases, J lost 8 bases, and 10 bases lay in between. Germline V gives CDR1 DFQATT, CDR2 SNEGSKA (reference sequence). CDR3: CSASPQVEAFF. The CDR3 nucleotides are TGCAGTGCTAGCCCGCAGGTAGAAGCTTTCTTT.

This rearrangement joins TRBV19 to TRBJ2-1; 9 bases match TRBD2. Germline CDR1 and CDR2: LNHDA and SQIVND (reference sequence). The CDR3 is made up of 13 amino acids. J lost 7 bases, V lost 6 bases, and 4 bases had no gene match. CDR3 loop: CASRTSGRNEQFF. For the CDR3, the DNA is TGTGCCAGTAGGACTAGCGGCCGGAATGAGCAGTTCTTC. Combining the CDR3 with reference TRBV19 and TRBJ2-1 gives the whole variable domain DGGITQSPKYLFRKEGQNVTLSCEQNLNHDAMYWYRQDPGQGLRLIYYSQIVNDFQKGDIAEGYSVSREKKESFPLTVTSAQKNPTAFYLCASRTSGRNEQFFGPGTRLTVL.

V usage is TRBV27 and J usage is TRBJ2-7; TRBD1 matches at 10 bases. The J segment lost 4 bases and the V segment lost 6 bases, leaving 6 bases of the junction unmatched. Looked up from germline, CDR1 is MNHEY and CDR2 is SMNVEV (reference sequence). The CDR3 has 14 amino acids. The CDR3 sequence is CASSQRDRGYEQYF. Written as DNA, the CDR3 is TGTGCCAGCAGCCAGCGGGACAGGGGTTACGAGCAGTACTTC.

This clone appeared a single time. This rearrangement joins TRBV11-3 to TRBJ2-7, with unresolved D. Germline V lookup: CDR1 SGHNT, CDR2 YENEEA. Trimming shortened V by 1 base and J by 6 bases, and 10 bases separated the two germline ends. The CDR3 has 13 residues. The CDR3 here is CASSLGRSSEQYF. CDR3 DNA sequence: TGTGCCAGCAGCTTAGGTCGGTCTAGCGAGCAGTACTTC.

V usage is TRBV30 and J usage is TRBJ1-6; 7 nucleotides agree with TRBD1. The length of the CDR3 is 18 residues. Trimming at V came to 0 bases and at J to 0 bases, leaving 8 bases not matched to a gene. CDR1 GTSNPN and CDR2 SVGIG come from the germline V gene (reference sequence). The CDR3 region is CAWSVSRGGSSYNSPLHF. Here the CDR3 DNA reads TGTGCCTGGAGTGTCTCCAGGGGGGGGAGCTCCTATAATTCACCCCTCCACTTT.